This T cell receptor (beta chain) stems from a study of blood T cell repertoires in COVID-19 (dated by TCRdb to about 2020). In the study overall: Collaborator samples came from the United States, Italy and Spain and covered acute and convalescent phases of COVID-19. The repertoires were released in a freely available public database meant as a resource for research on the immune response to SARS-CoV-2. HLA class I and class II types, where available, came from metadata supplied by the sample provider rather than from assay-based typing. The sample metadata nearly always contained a de-identified subject ID, COVID-19 status, age in years and sex. Subjects who had been exposed to COVID-19, were actively infected with it, or had recovered from it provided the deeply sampled blood TCRbeta repertoires that made up the dataset. The material from the prospective study consisted of cDNA or gDNA derived from T cells, B-cell-depleted T cells, or PBMCs. Samples were obtained from the ongoing ImmuneRACE study (first 160 participants) and from 1,254 subjects provided by 6 global collaborators. The paper's findings and limits, for the study overall: Clinical and demographic metadata were provided uncurated, with the amount varying by source and participant.

The immunoSEQ Assay, a bias-controlled multiplex PCR, was used to amplify TCRbeta CDR3 regions from genomic DNA. The original pipeline was this. The number of nucleated cells in each sample was estimated by amplification of reference gene primers within the assay. Sequence reads were collapsed and filtered to measure the absolute abundance of every unique TCRbeta CDR3 rearrangement. For each sample, productive Simpson clonality was calculated by taking the square root of Simpson's diversity index across productive rearrangements. In its TCRdb copy, this immuneACCESS table keeps in-frame sequences only and misses some clones. Where compared with another copy, unresolved V genes explain less than half of these, and the others have no known cause. Clone size and the V and J calls come from that table; the DNA yielded D and trimming. The sample table records approximately 170,000 clones; approximately 84% of these occur just once. The ten largest make up approximately 12% of the sample.

Participants in the prospective study were aged about 18 to 95 years, lived in 20 to 25 United States geographic areas, and enrolled through a virtual design. Cohort assignment in the prospective study relied on participant-reported clinical history from a screening survey and a study questionnaire. For ImmuneRACE Cohort 3, a participant was defined as recovered based on two consecutive negative NP/OP PCR tests, clearance by a healthcare professional, or resolution of symptoms. In the prospective study, whole blood, serum and a nasopharyngeal or oropharyngeal swab were collected from each participant by mobile phlebotomists. Participants in the prospective study had the option to provide additional blood draws and questionnaires over a roughly 2-month period. Blood samples from the prospective study were shipped frozen or at room temperature prior to DNA extraction. Reading from cysteine to phenylalanine, the CDR3 counts 18 amino acids. Here the CDR3 DNA is all that survives: 54 bases in frame from base 1. CDR1 SEHNR and CDR2 FQNEAQ were looked up in the germline V gene (reference sequence). Here V drops 4 bases and J drops 4 bases, and the junction holds 16 bases not matched to any gene.

A note on this clone: It lacks a known antigen. The record has no base qualities; no much larger clone is one base away.

This clonotype originated in a man between 50 and 59 years old who had recovered from COVID-19. The sequencing input was PBMCs or T cells enriched from blood (not recorded which). The chain is encoded by TRBV7-9 joined to TRBJ1-3; 7 nucleotides in the junction match TRBD1. CDR3 sequence: CASSSQGGFWTVGNTIYF. The bases read TGTGCCAGCAGCTCCCAGGGGGGATTCTGGACAGTAGGAAACACCATATATTTT.